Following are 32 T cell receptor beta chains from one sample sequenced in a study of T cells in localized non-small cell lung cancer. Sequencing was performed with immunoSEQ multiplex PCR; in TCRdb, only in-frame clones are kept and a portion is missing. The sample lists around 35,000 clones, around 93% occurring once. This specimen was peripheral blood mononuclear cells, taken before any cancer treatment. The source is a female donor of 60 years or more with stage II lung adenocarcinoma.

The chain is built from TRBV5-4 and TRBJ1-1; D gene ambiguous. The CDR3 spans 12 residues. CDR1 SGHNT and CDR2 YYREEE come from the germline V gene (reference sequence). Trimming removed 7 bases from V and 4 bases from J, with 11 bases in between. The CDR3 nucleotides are TGTGCCAGCGGGCTCCCGGTCACTGAAGCTTTCTTT. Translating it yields CASGLPVTEAFF. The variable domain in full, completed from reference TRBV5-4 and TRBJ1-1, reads ETGVTQSPTHLIKTRGQQVTLRCSSQSGHNTVSWYQQALGQGPQFIFQYYREEENGRGNFPPRFSGLQFPNYSSELNVNALELDDSALYLCASGLPVTEAFFGQGTRLTVV.

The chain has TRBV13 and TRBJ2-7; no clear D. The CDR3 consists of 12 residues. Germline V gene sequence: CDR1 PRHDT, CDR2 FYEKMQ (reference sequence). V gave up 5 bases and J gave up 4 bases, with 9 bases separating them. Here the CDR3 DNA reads TGTGCCAGCAGCCGCGCGGCGTACGAGCAGTACTTC. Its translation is CASSRAAYEQYF.

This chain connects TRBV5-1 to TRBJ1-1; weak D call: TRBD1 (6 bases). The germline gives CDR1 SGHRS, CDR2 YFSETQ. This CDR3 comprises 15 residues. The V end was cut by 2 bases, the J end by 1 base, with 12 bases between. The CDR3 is CASSFNGGANTEAFF. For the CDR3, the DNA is TGCGCCAGCAGCTTCAATGGGGGCGCGAACACTGAAGCTTTCTTT.

CDR3 bases: TGTGCCAGCAGTTTCTGGACTAGCGGTGTGAACACCGGGGAGCTGTTTTTT. It yields the protein CASSFWTSGVNTGELFF. This chain uses TRBV28 with TRBJ2-2, with TRBD2 matching 10 bases. After removal of 3 bases from V and 1 base from J, the junction contained 5 bases not matched to a gene. Looked up from germline, CDR1 is MDHEN and CDR2 is SYDVKM. This CDR3 has 17 amino acids.

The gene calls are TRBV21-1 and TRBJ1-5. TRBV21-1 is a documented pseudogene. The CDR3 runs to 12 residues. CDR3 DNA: TGTGCCAGCAGCAAAGTCCATCAGCCCCAGCATTTT. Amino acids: CASSKVHQPQHF.

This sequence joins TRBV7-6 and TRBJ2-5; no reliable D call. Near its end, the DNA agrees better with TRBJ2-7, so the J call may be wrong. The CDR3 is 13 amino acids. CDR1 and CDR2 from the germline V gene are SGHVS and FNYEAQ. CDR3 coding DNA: TGTGCCAGCAGCTCGCAAGGCGTGGACGAGCAGTACTTC. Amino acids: CASSSQGVDEQYF.

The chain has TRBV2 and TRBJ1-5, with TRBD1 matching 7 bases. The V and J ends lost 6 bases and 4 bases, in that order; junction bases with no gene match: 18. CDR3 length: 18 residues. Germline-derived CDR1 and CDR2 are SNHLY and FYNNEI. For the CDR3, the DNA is TGTGCCAGCAGCAGCCAAAGATGGGGACAGAGTCCTAATCAGCCCCAGCATTTT. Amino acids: CASSSQRWGQSPNQPQHF.

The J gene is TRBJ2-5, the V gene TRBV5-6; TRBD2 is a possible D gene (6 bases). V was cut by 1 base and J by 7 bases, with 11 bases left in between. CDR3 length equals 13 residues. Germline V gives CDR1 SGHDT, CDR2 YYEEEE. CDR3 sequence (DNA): TGTGCCAGCAGCTTGACGGGAGAAGGGACCCAGTACTTC. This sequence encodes CASSLTGEGTQYF.

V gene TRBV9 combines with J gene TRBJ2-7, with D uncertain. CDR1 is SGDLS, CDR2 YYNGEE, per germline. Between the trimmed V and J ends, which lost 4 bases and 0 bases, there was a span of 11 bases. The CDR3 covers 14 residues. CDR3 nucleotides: TGTGCCAGCAGCCCCTGGCCGGTCTCCTACGAGCAGTACTTC. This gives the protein CASSPWPVSYEQYF.

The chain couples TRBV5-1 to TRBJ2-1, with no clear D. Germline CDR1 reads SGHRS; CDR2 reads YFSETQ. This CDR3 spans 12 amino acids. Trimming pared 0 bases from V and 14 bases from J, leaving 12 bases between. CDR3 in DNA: TGCGCCAGCAGCTTGGTCTCAGGTGGCAAGTTCTTC. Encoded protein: CASSLVSGGKFF.

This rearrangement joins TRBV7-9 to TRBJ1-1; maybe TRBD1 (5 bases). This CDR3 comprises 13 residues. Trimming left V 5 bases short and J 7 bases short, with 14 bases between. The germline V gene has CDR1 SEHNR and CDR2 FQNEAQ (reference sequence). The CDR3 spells CASSRRGDREAFF. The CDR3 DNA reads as TGTGCCAGCAGCCGACGGGGGGACCGTGAAGCTTTCTTT.

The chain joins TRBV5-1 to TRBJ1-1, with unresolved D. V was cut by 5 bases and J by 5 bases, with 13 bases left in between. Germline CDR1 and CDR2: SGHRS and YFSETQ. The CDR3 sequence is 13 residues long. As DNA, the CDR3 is TGCGCCAGCAGGCTACAGTACGGGACTGAAGCTTTCTTT. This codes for CASRLQYGTEAFF.

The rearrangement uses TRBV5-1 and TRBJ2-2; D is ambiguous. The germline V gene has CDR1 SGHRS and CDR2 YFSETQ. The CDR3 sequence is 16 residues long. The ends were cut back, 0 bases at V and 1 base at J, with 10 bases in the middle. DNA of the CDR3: TGCGCCAGCAGCTTGGGACCGGCGAAGAACACCGGGGAGCTGTTTTTT. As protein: CASSLGPAKNTGELFF.

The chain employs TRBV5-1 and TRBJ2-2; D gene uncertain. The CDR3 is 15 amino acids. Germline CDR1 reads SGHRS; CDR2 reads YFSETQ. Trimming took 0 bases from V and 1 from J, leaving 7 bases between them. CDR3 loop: CASSLALGNTGELFF. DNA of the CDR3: TGCGCCAGCAGCTTGGCATTGGGGAACACCGGGGAGCTGTTTTTT.

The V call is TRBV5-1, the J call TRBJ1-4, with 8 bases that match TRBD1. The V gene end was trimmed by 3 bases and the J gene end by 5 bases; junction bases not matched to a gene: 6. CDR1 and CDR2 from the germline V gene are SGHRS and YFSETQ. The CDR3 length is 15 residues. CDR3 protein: CASSSGQGRNEKLFF. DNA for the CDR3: TGCGCCAGCAGCTCTGGACAGGGACGGAATGAAAAACTGTTTTTT.

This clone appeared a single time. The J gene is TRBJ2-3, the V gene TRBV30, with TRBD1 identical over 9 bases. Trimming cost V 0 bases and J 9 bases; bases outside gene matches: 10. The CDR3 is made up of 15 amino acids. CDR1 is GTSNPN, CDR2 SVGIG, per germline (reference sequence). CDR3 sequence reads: CAWSVLGGQGYTQYF. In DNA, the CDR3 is TGTGCCTGGAGTGTACTGGGGGGACAGGGATACACGCAGTATTTT. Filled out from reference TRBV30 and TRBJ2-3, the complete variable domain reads SQTIHQWPATLVQPVGSPLSLECTVEGTSNPNLYWYRQAAGRGLQLLFYSVGIGQISSEVPQNLSASRPQDRQFILSSKKLLLSDSGFYLCAWSVLGGQGYTQYFGPGTRLTVL.

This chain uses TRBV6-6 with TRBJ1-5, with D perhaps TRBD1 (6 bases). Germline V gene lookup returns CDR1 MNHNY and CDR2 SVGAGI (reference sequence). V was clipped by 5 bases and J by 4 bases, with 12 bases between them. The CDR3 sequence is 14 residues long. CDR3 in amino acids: CASSNPGENQPQHF. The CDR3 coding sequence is TGTGCCAGCAGTAACCCAGGGGAGAATCAGCCCCAGCATTTT.

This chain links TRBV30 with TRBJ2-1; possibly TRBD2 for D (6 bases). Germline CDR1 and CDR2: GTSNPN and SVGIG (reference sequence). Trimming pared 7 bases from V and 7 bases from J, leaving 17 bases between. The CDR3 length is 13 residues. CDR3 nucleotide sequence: TGTGCCTCCCTCGGGGGACTGGGGAATGAGCAGTTCTTC. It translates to CASLGGLGNEQFF. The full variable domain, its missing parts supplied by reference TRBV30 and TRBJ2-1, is SQTIHQWPATLVQPVGSPLSLECTVEGTSNPNLYWYRQAAGRGLQLLFYSVGIGQISSEVPQNLSASRPQDRQFILSSKKLLLSDSGFYLCASLGGLGNEQFFGPGTRLTVL.

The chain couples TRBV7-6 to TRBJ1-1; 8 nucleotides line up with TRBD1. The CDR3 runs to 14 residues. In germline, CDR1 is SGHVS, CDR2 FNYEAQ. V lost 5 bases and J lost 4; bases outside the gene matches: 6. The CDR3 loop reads CASSLRTGRTEAFF. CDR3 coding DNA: TGTGCCAGCAGCCTCAGGACAGGGCGCACTGAAGCTTTCTTT.

The CDR3 is CASTQSGTGANVLTF. CDR3 DNA sequence: TGTGCCAGCACCCAATCAGGGACCGGGGCCAACGTCCTGACTTTC. This chain links TRBV6-5 with TRBJ2-6; tentatively, D is TRBD1 or TRBD2 (5 bases each). Trimming stripped 7 bases from V and 4 bases from J, with 14 bases between. The V gene's germline CDR1 is MNHEY and CDR2 SVGAGI. The CDR3 covers 15 residues.

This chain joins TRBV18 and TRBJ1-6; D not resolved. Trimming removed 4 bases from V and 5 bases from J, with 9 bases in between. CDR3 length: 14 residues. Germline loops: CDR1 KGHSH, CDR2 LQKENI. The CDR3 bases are TGTGCCAGCTCACTAGGACGGGATAATTCACCCCTCCACTTT. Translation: CASSLGRDNSPLHF.

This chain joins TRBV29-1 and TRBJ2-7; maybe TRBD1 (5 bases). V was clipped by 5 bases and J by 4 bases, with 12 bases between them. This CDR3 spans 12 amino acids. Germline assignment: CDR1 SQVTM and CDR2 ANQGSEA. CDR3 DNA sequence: TGCAGCGTTAAAAAGGGGTCGTACGAGCAGTACTTC. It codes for CSVKKGSYEQYF.

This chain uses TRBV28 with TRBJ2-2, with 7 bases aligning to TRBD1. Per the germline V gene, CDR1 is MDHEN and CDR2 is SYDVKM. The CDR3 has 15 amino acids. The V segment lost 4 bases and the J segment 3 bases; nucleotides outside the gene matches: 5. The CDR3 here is CASSSTGKDTGELFF. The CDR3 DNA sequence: TGTGCCAGCAGTTCGACAGGGAAGGACACCGGGGAGCTGTTTTTT.

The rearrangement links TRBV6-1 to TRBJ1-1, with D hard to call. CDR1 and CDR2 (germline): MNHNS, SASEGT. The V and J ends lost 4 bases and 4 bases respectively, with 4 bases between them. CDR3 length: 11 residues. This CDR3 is CASSVSTEAFF. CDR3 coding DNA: TGTGCCAGCAGTGTCTCCACTGAAGCTTTCTTT.

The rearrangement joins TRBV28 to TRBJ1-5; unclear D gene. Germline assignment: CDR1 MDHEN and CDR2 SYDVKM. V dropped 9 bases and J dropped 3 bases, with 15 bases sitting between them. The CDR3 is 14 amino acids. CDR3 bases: TGTGCCAGTTCGACCCTCCGGGTCAATCAGCCCCAGCATTTT. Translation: CASSTLRVNQPQHF.

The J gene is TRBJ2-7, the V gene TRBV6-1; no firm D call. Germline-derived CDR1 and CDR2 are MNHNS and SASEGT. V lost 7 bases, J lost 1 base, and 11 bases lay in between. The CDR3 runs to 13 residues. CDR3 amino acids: CASNLYSSYEQYF. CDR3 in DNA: TGTGCCAGCAACCTGTACTCATCCTACGAGCAGTACTTC.

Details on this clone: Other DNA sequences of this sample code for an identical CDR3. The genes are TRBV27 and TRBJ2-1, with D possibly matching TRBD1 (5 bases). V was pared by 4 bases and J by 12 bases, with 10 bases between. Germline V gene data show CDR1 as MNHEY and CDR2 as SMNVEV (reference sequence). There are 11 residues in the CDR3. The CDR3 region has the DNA TGTGCCAGCAGTTCGGTAGGGGCGCAGTTCTTC. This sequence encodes CASSSVGAQFF.

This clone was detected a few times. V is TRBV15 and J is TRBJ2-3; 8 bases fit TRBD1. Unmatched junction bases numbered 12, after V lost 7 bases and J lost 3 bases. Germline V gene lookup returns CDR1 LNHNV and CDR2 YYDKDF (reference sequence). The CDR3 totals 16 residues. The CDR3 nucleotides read TGTGCCACCACCCCGACCGGGACAGGTTTTACAGATACGCAGTATTTT. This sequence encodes CATTPTGTGFTDTQYF.

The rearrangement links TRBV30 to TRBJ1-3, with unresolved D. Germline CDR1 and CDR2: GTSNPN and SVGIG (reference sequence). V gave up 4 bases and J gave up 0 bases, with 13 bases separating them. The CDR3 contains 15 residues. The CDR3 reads CAWTLGSSSGNTIYF. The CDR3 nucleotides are TGTGCCTGGACCTTAGGCAGTAGCTCTGGAAACACCATATATTTT.

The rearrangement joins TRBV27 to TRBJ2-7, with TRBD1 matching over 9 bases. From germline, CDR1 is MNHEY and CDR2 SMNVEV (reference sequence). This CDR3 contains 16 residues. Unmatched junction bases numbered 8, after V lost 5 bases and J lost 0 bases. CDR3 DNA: TGTGCCAGCAGTACTAGACAGGGGGTTAGCTCCTACGAGCAGTACTTC. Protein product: CASSTRQGVSSYEQYF.

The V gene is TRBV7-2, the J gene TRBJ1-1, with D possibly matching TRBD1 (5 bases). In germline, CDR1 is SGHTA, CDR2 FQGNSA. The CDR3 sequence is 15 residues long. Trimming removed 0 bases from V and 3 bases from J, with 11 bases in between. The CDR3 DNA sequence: TGTGCCAGCAGCTTAGCGGGGGGAGGACACACTGAAGCTTTCTTT. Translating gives CASSLAGGGHTEAFF. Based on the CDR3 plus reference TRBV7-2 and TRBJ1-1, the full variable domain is GAGVSQSPSNKVTEKGKDVELRCDPISGHTALYWYRQSLGQGLEFLIYFQGNSAPDKSGLPSDRFSAERTGGSVSTLTIQRTQQEDSAVYLCASSLAGGGHTEAFFGQGTRLTVV.

The CDR3 coding sequence is TGTGCCAGCAGCATCACTAGCGGGAACGCAGATACGCAGTATTTT. It encodes CASSITSGNADTQYF. This chain links TRBV7-9 with TRBJ2-3, with 10 bases that match TRBD2. The CDR3 runs 15 residues. Trimming cost V 5 bases and J 4 bases; bases outside gene matches: 6. CDR1 is SEHNR and CDR2 is FQNEAQ in the germline V gene (reference sequence). The full variable domain, its missing parts supplied by reference TRBV7-9 and TRBJ2-3, is DTGVSQNPRHKITKRGQNVTFRCDPISEHNRLYWYRQTLGQGPEFLTYFQNEAQLEKSRLLSDRFSAERPKGSFSTLEIQRTEQGDSAMYLCASSITSGNADTQYFGPGTRLTVL.